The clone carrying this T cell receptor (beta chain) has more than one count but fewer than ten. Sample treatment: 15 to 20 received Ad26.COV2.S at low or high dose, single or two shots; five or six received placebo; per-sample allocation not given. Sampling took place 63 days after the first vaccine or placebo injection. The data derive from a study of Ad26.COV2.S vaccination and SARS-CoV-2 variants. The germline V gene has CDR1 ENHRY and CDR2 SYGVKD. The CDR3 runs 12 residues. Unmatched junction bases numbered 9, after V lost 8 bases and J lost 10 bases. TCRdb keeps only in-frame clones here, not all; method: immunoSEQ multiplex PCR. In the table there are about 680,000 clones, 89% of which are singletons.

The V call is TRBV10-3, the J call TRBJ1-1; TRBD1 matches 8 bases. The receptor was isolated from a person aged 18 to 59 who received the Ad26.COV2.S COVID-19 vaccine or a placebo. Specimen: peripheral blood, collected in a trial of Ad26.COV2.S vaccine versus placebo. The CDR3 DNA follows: TGTGCCATCGGTAGACAGGGGAGTTTAGCTTTCTTT. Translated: CAIGRQGSLAFF.